The rows below give T cell receptor beta chains drawn from one sample of a study of OX40 agonist ivuxolimab in advanced cancers. The method was immunoSEQ multiplex PCR; TCRdb's version includes in-frame clones alone and lacks a portion of them. The repertoire has 80,000 or so clones, less than 95% of them found once; the top ten carry 1.5% to 2%. The material was CD4+ or CD8+ T cells sorted from blood, obtained in a trial of the OX40 agonist ivuxolimab. Every receptor here comes from an adult with an advanced solid tumor such as melanoma, head and neck, liver or kidney cancer. CDR3s include the opening cysteine and the closing phenylalanine or tryptophan. D genes are given only for firm matches. A clone size is listed for some rows: how often the clone was seen (once, few, many), or a class if it is expanded.

>-|TRBJ2-1|TRBV10-1|-
CASSESGPANEQFF
TGCGCCAGCAGTGAGTCAGGCCCAGCCAATGAGCAGTTCTTC
>TRBD1|TRBJ2-4|TRBV28|-
CAARRQGSGIQYF
TGTGCCGCTAGAAGACAGGGTTCTGGGATTCAGTACTTC
>TRBD2|TRBJ2-3|TRBV10-1|once
CASSEWRLAGGPELRGHTDTQYF
TGCGCCAGCAGTGAGTGGCGGCTAGCGGGGGGGCCTGAGCTGAGGGGTCACACAGATACGCAGTATTTT
>TRBD1|TRBJ1-4|TRBV2|-
CASKSGQVNEKLFF
TGTGCCAGCAAATCCGGACAGGTGAATGAAAAACTGTTTTTT
>TRBD2|TRBJ2-1|TRBV4-1|few
CASRTRYLSGGGAGNEQFF
TGCGCCAGCCGCACAAGATACCTTTCTGGGGGAGGGGCGGGCAATGAGCAGTTCTTC
>-|TRBJ1-1|TRBV5-1|-
CASGGGQTNTEAFF
TGCGCCAGCGGGGGTGGGCAGACGAACACTGAAGCTTTCTTT
>-|TRBJ1-2|TRBV28|-
CASSSDINYGYTF
TGTGCCAGCAGTTCGGACATTAACTATGGCTACACCTTC
>TRBD1|TRBJ2-7|TRBV2|few
CASTGRDRGINEQYF
TGTGCCAGCACCGGACGGGACAGGGGTATCAACGAGCAGTACTTC
>-|TRBJ2-1|TRBV28|-
CASSLLSGKGRNGQFF
TGTGCCAGCAGTTTATTATCCGGGAAGGGTAGAAATGGGCAGTTCTTC
>-|TRBJ2-7|TRBV2|-
CASSASVGAYEQYF
TGTGCCAGCAGTGCATCCGTGGGAGCCTACGAGCAGTACTTC